These 10 T cell receptor beta chains were all obtained from the same sample, sequenced in a study of beta chain features in type 1 diabetes. Sequencing targeted expressed TCRB transcripts, as all isolated RNA had been reverse transcribed. Clones were read by immunoSEQ multiplex PCR, and TCRdb kept only the in-frame ones, dropping some. The data show 900,000 or so clones, roughly a sixth seen once. Sequencing was done on a sample of naive CD4+ T cells from blood. Receptors originate from a woman aged 18-29 years in good health.

This clone was seen a few times. The CDR3 loop is CASSSGTSGSLWIYEQYF. CDR3 DNA sequence: TGTGCCAGCAGTTCCGGGACTAGCGGGAGCCTCTGGATCTACGAGCAGTACTTC. The chain is built from TRBV2 and TRBJ2-7; 14 bases are a match to TRBD2. The J segment lost 3 bases and the V segment lost 5 bases, leaving 12 bases of the junction unmatched. The CDR3 loop spans 18 amino acids. Germline V CDR1 and CDR2: SNHLY, FYNNEI.

This sequence joins TRBV7-3 and TRBJ2-2; tentative D call: TRBD2 (6 bases). Trimming removed 5 bases at V and 3 bases at J, with 13 bases between. There are 15 residues in the CDR3. Germline loops: CDR1 SGHTA, CDR2 FQGTGA. CDR3 amino acids: CASSNSGGHTGELFF. The DNA of the CDR3 is TGTGCCAGCAGCAATAGCGGTGGACACACCGGGGAGCTGTTTTTT.

This clone was seen a few times. CDR3 sequence: CASSPAGRAGNTIYF. The CDR3 DNA follows: TGTGCCAGCAGCCCGGCGGGCAGGGCTGGAAACACCATATATTTT. The chain couples TRBV5-6 to TRBJ1-3, with TRBD1 as a possible D gene (5 bases). V lost 4 bases and J 2 bases, leaving 13 bases between the germline ends. This CDR3 is 15 amino acids long. Germline V gives CDR1 SGHDT, CDR2 YYEEEE. The full variable domain, in which reference TRBV5-6 and TRBJ1-3 provide the parts outside the CDR3, is DAGVTQSPTHLIKTRGQQVTLRCSPKSGHDTVSWYQQALGQGPQFIFQYYEEEERQRGNFPDRFSGHQFPNYSSELNVNALLLGDSALYLCASSPAGRAGNTIYFGEGSWLTVV.

The V and J genes are TRBV18 and TRBJ2-3, with 7 bases aligning to TRBD2. The V gene's germline CDR1 is KGHSH and CDR2 LQKENI. The CDR3 has 16 residues. J was trimmed by 2 bases and V by 7 bases; bases with no gene match: 12. CDR3 loop: CASFKTSQTATDTQYF. In nucleotides, the CDR3 is TGTGCCAGCTTTAAGACTAGCCAGACGGCCACAGATACGCAGTATTTT.

This chain links TRBV5-1 with TRBJ2-1; TRBD2 matches 14 bases. V trimming: 4 bases; J trimming: 2 bases; junction bases outside the gene matches: 8. This CDR3 has 18 amino acids. The germline gives CDR1 SGHRS, CDR2 YFSETQ. In DNA, the CDR3 is TGCGCCAGCAGCCAGGGACTAGCGGGAGCGGGCCCCTACAATGAGCAGTTCTTC. It yields the protein CASSQGLAGAGPYNEQFF. Full variable domain (outside the CDR3, taken from reference TRBV5-1 and TRBJ2-1): KAGVTQTPRYLIKTRGQQVTLSCSPISGHRSVSWYQQTPGQGLQFLFEYFSETQRNKGNFPGRFSGRQFSNSRSEMNVSTLELGDSALYLCASSQGLAGAGPYNEQFFGPGTRLTVL.

This sequence joins TRBV7-8 and TRBJ2-1; D not certain. The CDR3 spans 13 residues. V was clipped by 1 base and J by 3 bases, with 4 bases between them. Germline V lookup: CDR1 SGHVS, CDR2 FQNEAQ. Here the CDR3 reads CASSLGIYNEQFF. CDR3 sequence (DNA): TGTGCCAGCAGCTTAGGTATCTACAATGAGCAGTTCTTC. The entire variable domain, with the rest obtained from reference TRBV7-8 and TRBJ2-1, is as follows: GAGVSQSPRYKVAKRGQDVALRCDPISGHVSLFWYQQALGQGPEFLTYFQNEAQLDKSGLPSDRFFAERPEGSVSTLKIQRTQQEDSAVYLCASSLGIYNEQFFGPGTRLTVL.

V gene TRBV7-8 combines with J gene TRBJ2-3, with D possibly being TRBD1 (5 bases). CDR3 size: 16 residues. CDR1 and CDR2 (germline): SGHVS, FQNEAQ. The ends were cut back, 7 bases at V and 2 bases at J, with 19 bases in the middle. CDR3 region: CASNIAGPLSTDTQYF. CDR3 nucleotide sequence: TGTGCCAGCAACATCGCAGGGCCTCTCTCCACAGATACGCAGTATTTT.

This clone appeared a few times. J is TRBJ2-1 and V is TRBV18, with D uncertain. Per germline, CDR1 KGHSH and CDR2 LQKENI. The CDR3 loop spans 15 amino acids. Deletions cut 0 bases from V and 4 bases from J, with 10 bases between. The CDR3 region has the DNA TGTGCCAGCTCACCACCGAATGGGGAATACAATGAGCAGTTCTTC. It yields the protein CASSPPNGEYNEQFF.

This clone was detected only a few times. This chain links TRBV6-5 with TRBJ1-3; D is unclear. The CDR3 spans 12 residues. V was cut by 5 bases and J by 4 bases, with 6 bases left in between. Germline loops: CDR1 MNHEY, CDR2 SVGAGI. The CDR3 DNA reads as TGTGCCAGCAGTCCCGGCGGAAACACCATATATTTT. This translates into CASSPGGNTIYF.

The chain uses TRBV5-5 and TRBJ2-7, with no clear D. The CDR3 spans 13 residues. Germline V CDR1 and CDR2: SGHKS, YYEKEE (reference sequence). Trimming shortened V by 4 bases and J by 7 bases, and 15 bases separated the two germline ends. The CDR3 is CASSVDTLREQYF. The CDR3 region has the DNA TGTGCCAGCAGCGTGGATACCCTGCGGGAGCAGTACTTC.